The source of this T cell receptor beta chain is a study of blood T cell repertoires in COVID-19. In the study overall: Samples of COVID-19 (acute and convalescent) were obtained from the United States, Italy and Spain. From T cells, B-cell-depleted T cells, or PBMCs came the material, which was cDNA or gDNA.

Seattle cases were enrolled at active infection and followed longitudinally. In the source study's methods: Nucleated cell counts were estimated from reference gene primer amplification. This table comes from immunoSEQ multiplex PCR, and its TCRdb copy is limited to in-frame clones, with some not included. The V and J calls and clone size come from that table; D and trimming were worked out from the DNA. Of about 300,000 clones listed, around 92% were seen once; the top ten hold about 2%. The receptor was isolated from a woman aged 25 to 39 with COVID-19, enrolled during active disease. Material for sequencing was peripheral blood.

The CDR3 DNA is TGTGCCAGCAGGATCGGGACTAGGGGGAACACCGGGGAGCTGTTTTTT. Protein: CASRIGTRGNTGELFF. This sequence joins TRBV28 and TRBJ2-2; 8 bases map to TRBD2. The length of the CDR3 is 16 residues. Per the germline V gene, CDR1 is MDHEN and CDR2 is SYDVKM. The V and J ends lost 6 bases and 1 base, in that order; junction bases with no gene match: 7.